Shown below are 17 T cell receptor beta chains from a single sample sequenced in a study of blood T cell repertoires in COVID-19. Produced via immunoSEQ multiplex PCR; TCRdb's table is partial and in-frame only. The table has some 50,000 clones, over 75% seen once. The specimen was peripheral blood. The source of these receptors is a human donor in a cohort sampled during active COVID-19.

Only one count was recorded for this clone. J is TRBJ1-4 and V is TRBV21-1. TRBV21-1 is termed a pseudogene. The CDR3 totals 11 residues. The chain's CDR3 is CASSNREKLFF. The CDR3 DNA is TGTGCCAGCAGCAACCGGGAAAAACTGTTTTTT.

The chain uses TRBV5-1 and TRBJ1-1, with D unclear. Per germline, CDR1 SGHRS and CDR2 YFSETQ. The length of the CDR3 is 13 residues. Trimming took 2 bases from V and 3 from J, leaving 8 bases between them. DNA for the CDR3: TGCGCCAGCAGCTTTTTTGACTACACTGAAGCTTTCTTT. Translating it yields CASSFFDYTEAFF.

This chain joins TRBV5-4 and TRBJ1-4; a possible D gene is TRBD1 (6 bases). The CDR3 spans 14 residues. Germline CDR1 reads SGHNT; CDR2 reads YYREEE (reference sequence). V lost 4 bases, J lost 6 bases, and 13 bases lay in between. In DNA, the CDR3 is TGTGCCAGCAGCGGGGACATCTTTGATGAAAAACTGTTTTTT. The encoded protein is CASSGDIFDEKLFF.

In regard to this clone: Because it lacks the conserved phenylalanine or tryptophan at the end, this CDR3 is likely a read error. It is unclear where the CDR3 begins or ends on the DNA, so no DNA is shown, and the CDR3 is as TCRdb lists it. J is TRBJ2-7 and V is TRBV19; TRBD1, the table's D call, was not compared with the DNA. Counting both end residues, the CDR3 totals 11 amino acids. Germline CDR1 reads LNHDA; CDR2 reads SQIVND (reference sequence). The CDR3 reads CASSKGQDLVY.

This chain links TRBV5-1 with TRBJ1-2; D is perhaps TRBD1 (6 bases). Germline lookup yields CDR1 SGHRS and CDR2 YFSETQ. The CDR3 runs 18 residues. V lost 0 bases, J lost 4 bases, and 22 bases lay in between. CDR3 sequence reads: CASSLGDITGRRGYGYTF. The CDR3 DNA sequence: TGCGCCAGCAGCTTGGGCGATATAACAGGGCGCAGGGGCTATGGCTACACCTTC.

This clone has a single count. V usage is TRBV10-3 and J usage is TRBJ1-4; possible D gene TRBD1, 5 bases. The ends were cut back, 4 bases at V and 7 bases at J, with 13 bases in the middle. There are 14 residues in the CDR3. In germline, CDR1 is ENHRY, CDR2 SYGVKD. The CDR3 spells CAISVGRRGEKLFF. CDR3 DNA sequence: TGTGCCATCAGTGTCGGGAGGAGGGGTGAAAAACTGTTTTTT.

The rearrangement joins TRBV2 to TRBJ2-5, with 9 bases that match TRBD2. The germline V gene has CDR1 SNHLY and CDR2 FYNNEI. V was clipped by 11 bases and J by 1 base; unmatched bases: 8. The CDR3 runs 14 residues. The CDR3 DNA follows: TGTGCCTCAGAGCGGGGGGAGGGCCAAGAGACCCAGTACTTC. Its protein is CASERGEGQETQYF.

This chain joins TRBV28 and TRBJ2-1; 10 bases map to TRBD2. V was clipped by 10 bases and J by 8 bases; unmatched bases: 23. Germline V lookup: CDR1 MDHEN, CDR2 SYDVKM. The CDR3 consists of 18 residues. The CDR3 protein is CATRGSGRGRSAGHEQFF. CDR3 DNA sequence: TGTGCCACCCGAGGGAGCGGGAGGGGGAGGTCCGCCGGCCATGAGCAGTTCTTC.

The chain has TRBV5-4 and TRBJ2-5; D not certain. The germline CDR1 and CDR2 sequences are SGHNT and YYREEE (reference sequence). The ends were cut back, 0 bases at V and 2 bases at J, with 5 bases in the middle. The CDR3 contains 13 residues. CDR3 residues: CASSLGQQETQYF. CDR3 DNA: TGTGCCAGCAGCTTGGGTCAGCAAGAGACCCAGTACTTC.

The chain uses TRBV4-2 and TRBJ2-5; no firm D call. V was pared by 5 bases and J by 4 bases, with 14 bases between. Germline CDR1 and CDR2: LGHNA and YNFKEQ. The length of the CDR3 is 14 residues. This CDR3 is CASSSAYGPETQYF. The CDR3 nucleotides are TGTGCCAGCAGCTCTGCATATGGCCCAGAGACCCAGTACTTC.

The chain uses TRBV9 and TRBJ2-3; 10 positions match TRBD2. V dropped 0 bases and J dropped 0; count of bases not matched to a gene: 4. Germline V gives CDR1 SGDLS, CDR2 YYNGEE. The CDR3 runs 17 residues. CDR3 residues: CASSVASGGLSTDTQYF. The CDR3 nucleotides are TGTGCCAGCAGCGTAGCTAGCGGGGGCCTCAGCACAGATACGCAGTATTTT. Using reference TRBV9 and TRBJ2-3 for the parts outside the CDR3, the full variable domain is DSGVTQTPKHLITATGQRVTLRCSPRSGDLSVYWYQQSLDQGLQFLIQYYNGEERAKGNILERFSAQQFPDLHSELNLSSLELGDSALYFCASSVASGGLSTDTQYFGPGTRLTVL.

V gene TRBV5-1 combines with J gene TRBJ2-5; TRBD2 aligns across 10 bases. From germline, CDR1 is SGHRS and CDR2 YFSETQ. V gave up 1 base and J gave up 2 bases; unmatched junction bases: 8. This CDR3 is 17 amino acids long. CDR3 residues: CASSLNRATSGQETQYF. DNA for the CDR3: TGCGCCAGCAGCTTGAATCGGGCGACTAGCGGGCAAGAGACCCAGTACTTC.

This chain uses TRBV19 with TRBJ2-2; D is undetermined. From germline, CDR1 is LNHDA and CDR2 SQIVND (reference sequence). The V gene lost 3 bases and the J gene lost 1 base, with 6 bases spanning the gap. The CDR3 covers 14 residues. CDR3 protein: CASSITGNTGELFF. The CDR3 coding sequence is TGTGCCAGTAGTATTACGGGGAACACCGGGGAGCTGTTTTTT.

The chain is built from TRBV27 and TRBJ2-6, with 9 bases lining up with TRBD2. CDR3 length equals 17 residues. The V gene end was trimmed by 5 bases and the J gene end by 2 bases; junction bases not matched to a gene: 7. Germline CDR1 MNHEY, CDR2 SMNVEV (reference sequence). The CDR3, as DNA: TGTGCCAGCAGTCCGGGACTAGCTTACGCTGGGGCCAACGTCCTGACTTTC. Amino acids: CASSPGLAYAGANVLTF.

The V and J genes are TRBV28 and TRBJ2-5, with D perhaps matching TRBD1 (6 bases). The CDR3 extends over 15 amino acids. Trimming shortened V by 5 bases and J by 4 bases, and 17 bases separated the two germline ends. Germline V gives CDR1 MDHEN, CDR2 SYDVKM. The CDR3 coding sequence is TGTGCCAGCAGTCCCCGTGGCAGGGGAACAGAGACCCAGTACTTC. It specifies CASSPRGRGTETQYF.

The count of this clone is one. The J gene is TRBJ1-6, the V gene TRBV29-1, with a weak D call TRBD1 (6 bases). In germline, CDR1 is SQVTM, CDR2 ANQGSEA. CDR3 size: 15 residues. V lost 5 bases and J lost 0, with 11 bases in between. The CDR3 region has the DNA TGCAGCGTTCGGGACACCAGCTCCTATAATTCACCCCTCCACTTT. Translation: CSVRDTSSYNSPLHF.

This CDR3 reads CAWLTGGYYGYTF. In DNA, the CDR3 is TGTGCCTGGCTGACAGGGGGGTACTATGGCTACACCTTC. The chain links TRBV30 to TRBJ1-2; TRBD1 matches 9 bases. The CDR3 runs 13 residues. Germline V gene data show CDR1 as GTSNPN and CDR2 as SVGIG (reference sequence). After removal of 5 bases from V and 3 bases from J, the junction contained 4 bases not matched to a gene.